Each of the 23 T cell receptor beta chains below was sequenced from the same sample in a study of CXCR3-negative and CXCR3-positive naive CD8 T cells. Study findings and constraints: Naive cells that were CXCR3-positive had more hydrophobic TRB CDR3s (compared with CXCR3-negative naive cells).

UMI-labeled 5' RACE yielded the TRB cDNA libraries. TCRdb reprocessed the 5' RACE reads and reports one entry per CDR3 protein, with no DNA. This sample's table reports roughly 130,000 distinct CDR3 sequences. For these TCRs, the target antigens are not known. The sample was naive CXCR3+ CD8+ T cells from blood. Subset: CD45RO-CCR7+CD27+CD95- naive CD8+ T cells expressing CXCR3 (TNR3+). The receptor source for this set is a human donor in good health. Some clones in this sample may be carry-over from other donors' samples.

The chain employs TRBV7-9 and TRBJ2-1; there is no DNA to check the TCRdb D call of TRBD2. Germline V CDR1 and CDR2: SEHNR, FQNEAQ (reference sequence). The CDR3 length is 17 residues. CDR3 sequence reads: CASSSVLAGYSYNEQFF.

The rearrangement joins TRBV5-6 to TRBJ1-2. The germline CDR1 and CDR2 sequences are SGHDT and YYEEEE. The CDR3 totals 12 residues. CDR3 residues: CASRDGGRGYTF.

The V and J genes are TRBV5-1 and TRBJ2-3; the TCRdb D gene call, TRBD1, has no DNA to confirm it. The CDR3 contains 17 residues. Germline V gives CDR1 SGHRS, CDR2 YFSETQ. The CDR3 sequence: CASSLAKDRLNTDTQYF.

The V call is TRBV12-3 or TRBV12-4, the J call TRBJ1-3. The CDR3 loop spans 14 amino acids. The CDR3 loop is CASSEDLSGNTIYF.

The chain employs TRBV12-3 or TRBV12-4 and TRBJ2-7; TCRdb proposes TRBD1, but this gene call is untestable without DNA. The CDR3 extends over 15 amino acids. The CDR3 region is CASSEQGFMTYEQYF.

V usage is TRBV7-8 and J usage is TRBJ2-5. There are 11 residues in the CDR3. Germline-derived CDR1 and CDR2 are SGHVS and FQNEAQ. The CDR3 loop reads CASSLAETQYF. Together with reference TRBV7-8 and TRBJ2-5, the CDR3 gives the full variable domain: GAGVSQSPRYKVAKRGQDVALRCDPISGHVSLFWYQQALGQGPEFLTYFQNEAQLDKSGLPSDRFFAERPEGSVSTLKIQRTQQEDSAVYLCASSLAETQYFGPGTRLLVL.

The chain couples TRBV29-1 to TRBJ1-5. The CDR3 spans 13 residues. Germline V gene data show CDR1 as SQVTM and CDR2 as ANQGSEA. The CDR3: CSVVLGMGQPQHF. Variable domain in full (rest from reference TRBV29-1 and TRBJ1-5): SAVISQKPSRDICQRGTSLTIQCQVDSQVTMMFWYRQQPGQSLTLIATANQGSEATYESGFVIDKFPISRPNLTFSTLTVSNMSPEDSSIYLCSVVLGMGQPQHFGDGTRLSIL.

The rearrangement links TRBV5-1 to TRBJ1-1; TCRdb's D call, TRBD1, is unchecked because there is no DNA. Germline CDR1 is SGHRS and CDR2 is YFSETQ. CDR3 size: 14 residues. CDR3 amino acids: CATTPGQRDLEAFF.

The gene calls are TRBV12-3 or TRBV12-4 and TRBJ2-7. CDR3 size: 14 residues. The CDR3 spells CASSLPGQPYEQYF.

The V call is TRBV4-1, the J call TRBJ1-5; TCRdb gives TRBD1 as the D gene, but with no DNA this cannot be confirmed. Germline CDR1 is MGHRA and CDR2 is YSYEKL. The CDR3 runs to 15 residues. The CDR3 loop reads CASSLRQGSSQPQHF.

This chain links TRBV20-1 with TRBJ2-7; as DNA is missing, the TRBD1 call by TCRdb cannot be tested. The CDR3 sequence is 12 residues long. Germline V gene lookup returns CDR1 DFQATT and CDR2 SNEGSKA (reference sequence). CDR3 residues: CSAGGQTYEQYF.

The genes are TRBV29-1 and TRBJ1-1; TCRdb reports TRBD1, a call that lacks DNA to check it against. The length of the CDR3 is 19 residues. The germline gives CDR1 SQVTM, CDR2 ANQGSEA. The CDR3 sequence: CSVGGEWGLWEPMNTEAFF. Looking up the rest from reference TRBV29-1 and TRBJ1-1 gives the full variable domain: SAVISQKPSRDICQRGTSLTIQCQVDSQVTMMFWYRQQPGQSLTLIATANQGSEATYESGFVIDKFPISRPNLTFSTLTVSNMSPEDSSIYLCSVGGEWGLWEPMNTEAFFGQGTRLTVV.

This chain joins TRBV28 and TRBJ1-1; the TCRdb call, TRBD1, lacks DNA for checking. The germline gives CDR1 MDHEN, CDR2 SYDVKM. This CDR3 spans 15 amino acids. CDR3 region: CASSYFGALNTEAFF.

The rearrangement links TRBV6-2 or TRBV6-3 to TRBJ1-5; TCRdb designates TRBD1, a call that cannot be tested without DNA. The CDR3 is 15 amino acids. The germline V gene encodes CDR1 MNHEY and CDR2 SVGEGT. CDR3 in amino acids: CASSLPGQGAQPQHF.

The chain is built from TRBV28 and TRBJ1-1. Germline CDR1 reads MDHEN; CDR2 reads SYDVKM. This CDR3 is built from 13 residues. CDR3 protein: CASSFEGDTEAFF.

This chain joins TRBV5-1 and TRBJ1-4; TCRdb reports TRBD1, a call that lacks DNA to check it against. This CDR3 spans 16 amino acids. Germline CDR1 SGHRS, CDR2 YFSETQ. The CDR3 is CASSLGQGDSNEKLFF. Full variable domain (remainder filled in from reference TRBV5-1 and TRBJ1-4): KAGVTQTPRYLIKTRGQQVTLSCSPISGHRSVSWYQQTPGQGLQFLFEYFSETQRNKGNFPGRFSGRQFSNSRSEMNVSTLELGDSALYLCASSLGQGDSNEKLFFGSGTQLSVL.

The CDR3 protein is CASSQPGQNTEAFF. The genes are TRBV3-1 and TRBJ1-1; TCRdb reports TRBD1, a call that lacks DNA to check it against. Per germline, CDR1 LGHDT and CDR2 YNNKEL (reference sequence). The CDR3 totals 14 residues. The whole variable domain, filled in from reference TRBV3-1 and TRBJ1-1, reads DTAVSQTPKYLVTQMGNDKSIKCEQNLGHDTMYWYKQDSKKFLKIMFSYNNKELIINETVPNRFSPKSPDKAHLNLHINSLELGDSAVYFCASSQPGQNTEAFFGQGTRLTVV.

The chain uses TRBV6-5 and TRBJ1-1; checking the TCRdb D call of TRBD1 is not possible without DNA. The CDR3 covers 13 residues. Looked up from germline, CDR1 is MNHEY and CDR2 is SVGAGI. The CDR3 sequence is CASSPGPDAEAFF.

The genes are TRBV25-1 and TRBJ1-5. The CDR3 is made up of 13 amino acids. In germline, CDR1 is MGHDK, CDR2 SYGVNS. The CDR3 here is CASSGSGNQPQHF.

CDR3 amino acids: CSVYLTESTNYGYTF. The V call is TRBV29-1, the J call TRBJ1-2. Germline-derived CDR1 and CDR2 are SQVTM and ANQGSEA. The CDR3 totals 15 residues.

The CDR3 spells CSARDRGHTEAFF. The gene calls are TRBV20-1 and TRBJ1-1; TCRdb's assignment of TRBD1 cannot be checked, as there is no DNA. CDR1 is DFQATT and CDR2 is SNEGSKA in the germline V gene (reference sequence). CDR3 length: 13 amino acids.

The chain joins TRBV7-7 to TRBJ2-1; TCRdb calls TRBD2, which cannot be checked without DNA. Per the germline V gene, CDR1 is SSHAT and CDR2 is FNYEAQ (reference sequence). The CDR3 is made up of 19 amino acids. CDR3 in amino acids: CASSPSGRETMGDYNEQFF.

The chain couples TRBV15 to TRBJ2-7; TCRdb names TRBD1, which stays unverified in the absence of DNA. This CDR3 is built from 14 residues. Looked up from germline, CDR1 is LNHNV and CDR2 is YYDKDF (reference sequence). The CDR3: CATSSEQGFNEQYF.